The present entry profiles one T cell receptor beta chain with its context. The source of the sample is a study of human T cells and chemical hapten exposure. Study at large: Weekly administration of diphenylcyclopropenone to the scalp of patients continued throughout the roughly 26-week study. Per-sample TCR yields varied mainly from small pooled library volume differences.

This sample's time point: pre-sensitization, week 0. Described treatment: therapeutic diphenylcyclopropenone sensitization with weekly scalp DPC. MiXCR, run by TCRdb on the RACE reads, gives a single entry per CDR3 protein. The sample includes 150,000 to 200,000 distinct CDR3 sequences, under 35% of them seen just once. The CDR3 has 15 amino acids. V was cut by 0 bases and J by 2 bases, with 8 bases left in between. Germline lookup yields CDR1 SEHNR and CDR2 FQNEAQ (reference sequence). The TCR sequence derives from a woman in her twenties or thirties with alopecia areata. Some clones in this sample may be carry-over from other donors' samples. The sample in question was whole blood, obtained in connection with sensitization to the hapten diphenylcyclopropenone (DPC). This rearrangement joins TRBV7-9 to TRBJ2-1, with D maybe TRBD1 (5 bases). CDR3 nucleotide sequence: TGTGCCAGCAGCTTAGCGGGGCCCGCCTACAATGAGCAGTTCTTC. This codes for CASSLAGPAYNEQFF.